Below, one TCR beta chain is given with its context. Its specificity is not known. The repertoire was sequenced with immunoSEQ multiplex PCR; TCRdb's copy has only in-frame clones and lacks some. The sample shows some 71,000 clones, 84% of them seen only once. This sample was taken from a study of T cell responses to AZD1222 COVID-19 vaccine. Study as a whole: Second-dose intervals near 4 or 12 weeks were combined.

Points from the study as a whole: Per reports, nearly half of all spike-specific TCRs target regions that are unmutated in variants. At 160-218 and 743-854, vaccine-associated CD4 TCRs were dominant, and they spanned spike. No day 14 peak samples; only post-peak repertoires were characterized.

The germline gives CDR1 SGHVS, CDR2 FQNEAQ. Trimming removed 0 bases at V and 1 base at J, with 6 bases between. This CDR3 contains 14 residues. The sequences come from peripheral blood, collected on day 0 of AZD1222 vaccination. The chain recombines TRBV7-8 with TRBJ2-5; no clear D gene. This clonotype was obtained from an adult in good health. CDR3 DNA sequence: TGTGCCAGCAGCTTAGCAGGTATCCAAGAGACCCAGTACTTC. It specifies CASSLAGIQETQYF.